The rows below give T cell receptor beta chains drawn from one sample of a study of T cell repertoires in cytomegalovirus infection. These receptors lack a known antigen. MiXCR, applied by TCRdb to the reads, yields one record per CDR3 protein. The table lists under 500,000 distinct CDR3 sequences, about 42% of them singletons. The specimen comprised cultured PBMCs, sampled from culture after CMV antigen stimulation. Source of these receptors: a human donor in good health (CMV status not recorded). Some clones in this sample may be carry-over from other donors' samples. CDR3s include the opening cysteine and the closing phenylalanine or tryptophan. D genes are given only for firm matches. Clone size is not always given. Where it is, it says once, few, many or a class for expanded clones.

CASSSSRDRGEAFF	TGTGCCAGCAGCTCCTCCCGGGACAGGGGAGAAGCTTTCTTT	few	TRBD1	TRBV7-9	TRBJ1-1
CSASRQTYEQYF	TGCAGTGCTAGTCGTCAGACCTACGAGCAGTACTTC	-	-	TRBV20-1	TRBJ2-7
CASSSGLAAFSYEQYF	TGTGCCAGCAGCTCGGGACTAGCGGCCTTCTCCTACGAGCAGTACTTC	once	TRBD2	TRBV5-5	TRBJ2-7
CASSSRTDLNTEAFF	TGTGCCAGCAGCTCGAGGACAGACTTGAACACTGAAGCTTTCTTT	few	-	TRBV5-4	TRBJ1-1
CASSPGGVTVNRGYTF	TGTGCCAGCAGCCCCGGCGGGGTGACAGTAAATCGAGGCTACACCTTC	-	-	TRBV7-8	TRBJ1-2
CASSSVWTVRTEAFF	TGTGCCAGCAGTTCGGTTTGGACAGTAAGAACTGAAGCTTTCTTT	few	-	TRBV6-1	TRBJ1-1
CASSPRTSGSLDTQYF	TGTGCCAGCAGCCCTCGGACTAGCGGGTCACTAGATACGCAGTATTTT	-	TRBD2	TRBV7-4	TRBJ2-3
CSARGERDTGELFF	TGCAGTGCTAGGGGGGAGAGGGACACCGGGGAGCTGTTTTTT	few	-	TRBV20-1	TRBJ2-2
CASSPPASLGFNEQFF	TGCGCCAGCAGCCCCCCGGCCAGCCTGGGGTTTAATGAGCAGTTCTTC	few	-	TRBV5-1	TRBJ2-1
CASPLRQSDTYNEQFF	TGTGCCAGCCCCTTGAGACAAAGTGACACCTACAATGAGCAGTTCTTC	-	-	TRBV2	TRBJ2-1
CASSLAGADEAFF	TGTGCCAGCAGCTTAGCGGGGGCAGACGAAGCTTTCTTT	-	-	TRBV7-2	TRBJ1-1
CSAREAGGGRDEQFF	TGCAGTGCTAGAGAGGCGGGTGGGGGAAGGGATGAGCAGTTCTTC	-	-	TRBV20-1	TRBJ2-1
CASSYLRGLRGYEQYF	TGTGCCAGCAGTTACCTTAGGGGGCTGAGAGGTTACGAGCAGTACTTC	-	TRBD1	TRBV6-2/TRBV6-3	TRBJ2-7
CASSGVRRAGELFF	TGTGCCAGCAGCGGGGTTCGAAGGGCCGGGGAGCTGTTTTTT	-	-	TRBV2	TRBJ2-2
CASSFNPTGYYEQYF	TGTGCCAGCAGCTTTAACCCGACAGGTTACTACGAGCAGTACTTC	-	-	TRBV11-2	TRBJ2-7
CASSDYSGANVLTF	TGTGCCAGCAGCGACTACTCTGGGGCCAACGTCCTGACTTTC	-	-	TRBV9	TRBJ2-6
CASSSSGWDRYEQYF	TGCGCCAGCAGCTCGTCGGGCTGGGACCGATACGAGCAGTACTTC	few	-	TRBV5-1	TRBJ2-7